Each of the 22 T cell receptor beta chains below was sequenced from the same sample in a study of T cell repertoires in cytomegalovirus infection. MiXCR, applied by TCRdb to the reads, yields one record per CDR3 protein. The sample consists of roughly 600,000 distinct CDR3 sequences, 20% to 25% of them appearing once. Sequencing used CD8+ T cells from PBMCs. The receptors stem from a human donor in good health (CMV status not recorded). Some clones in this sample may be carry-over from other donors' samples.

This clonotype was observed once. Since a much larger clone is just one base distant, this may be a read error. This chain joins TRBV7-8 and TRBJ1-1, with TRBD1 as a possible D gene (6 bases). V was cut by 4 bases and J by 6 bases, with 18 bases left in between. The CDR3 covers 15 residues. Germline V CDR1 and CDR2: SGHVS, FQNEAQ. This chain's CDR3 is CASSSLPRGDSEAFF. The DNA of the CDR3 is TGTGCCAGCAGCTCCCTACCGAGGGGGGACTCTGAAGCTTTCTTT.

This clonotype has only a few counts. The rearrangement uses TRBV6-2 or TRBV6-3 and TRBJ2-1, with TRBD2 matching 15 bases. The CDR3 loop spans 18 amino acids. Trimming removed 2 bases from V and 2 bases from J; junction bases left unmatched: 4. The germline CDR1 and CDR2 sequences are MNHEY and SVGEGT. CDR3 sequence reads: CASSYAGLAGGPYNEQFF. In DNA, the CDR3 is TGTGCCAGCAGTTACGCGGGACTAGCGGGGGGACCCTACAATGAGCAGTTCTTC.

The rearrangement links TRBV7-3 to TRBJ2-6, with D unclear. The germline gives CDR1 SGHTA, CDR2 FQGTGA. This CDR3 has 15 amino acids. Trimming took 2 bases from V and 3 from J, leaving 8 bases between them. CDR3 DNA sequence: TGTGCCAGCAGCTTAGGCCCTTATGGGGCCAACGTCCTGACTTTC. This translates into CASSLGPYGANVLTF.

The rearrangement links TRBV6-2 or TRBV6-3 to TRBJ1-1; D gene unclear. The CDR3 is made up of 17 amino acids. V lost 0 bases and J 1 base, leaving 15 bases between the germline ends. Germline V lookup: CDR1 MNHEY, CDR2 SVGEGT. The CDR3 region is CASSYSKGTGGNTEAFF. In DNA form, the CDR3 reads TGTGCCAGCAGTTACTCGAAGGGAACTGGTGGGAACACTGAAGCTTTCTTT.

The sample holds a few counts of this clonotype. The V gene is TRBV19, the J gene TRBJ2-2; 7 nucleotides align to TRBD1. Germline lookup yields CDR1 LNHDA and CDR2 SQIVND (reference sequence). This CDR3 is built from 18 residues. With 0 bases clipped from V and 2 bases from J, the junction kept 9 bases outside the gene matches. CDR3 coding DNA: TGTGCCAGTAGTATAGATCCCCCCAGGACAGGTAACACCGGGGAGCTGTTTTTT. Translation: CASSIDPPRTGNTGELFF.

Only one count was recorded for this clonotype. The chain uses TRBV12-3 or TRBV12-4 and TRBJ1-1, with unresolved D. V was shortened by 5 bases and J by 0 bases, with 13 bases between the two germline ends. The CDR3 spans 15 residues. CDR3 sequence (DNA): TGTGCCAGCAGTCCCGGTGGAGGGATGAACACTGAAGCTTTCTTT. Translated: CASSPGGGMNTEAFF.

This clonotype showed up just a few times. The chain couples TRBV5-4 to TRBJ2-1; D is perhaps TRBD1 or TRBD2 (6 bases each). Germline V gene sequence: CDR1 SGHNT, CDR2 YYREEE (reference sequence). V lost 4 bases and J lost 3, with 14 bases in between. The CDR3 contains 15 residues. The CDR3 protein is CASSPNRGVYNEQFF. The CDR3, as DNA: TGTGCCAGCAGCCCGAATAGGGGGGTCTACAATGAGCAGTTCTTC.

There are many counts of this clonotype. The chain combines TRBV12-3 or TRBV12-4 with TRBJ2-1, with unresolved D. This CDR3 region has 12 residues. The V gene lost 3 bases and the J gene lost 9 bases, with 9 bases spanning the gap. Written as DNA, the CDR3 is TGTGCCAGCAGTTTCGGGCGGTTTGAGCAGTTCTTC. Protein sequence: CASSFGRFEQFF.

In this sample, this clonotype turned up a few times. The V call is TRBV6-2 or TRBV6-3, the J call TRBJ2-1; 9 bases agree with TRBD2. CDR1 is MNHEY and CDR2 is SVGEGT in the germline V gene. This CDR3 spans 15 amino acids. Trimming took 8 bases from V and 4 from J; bases not matched to a gene: 9. CDR3 residues: CASYTVAGAYNEQFF. The CDR3 DNA sequence: TGTGCCAGCTATACCGTAGCGGGGGCTTACAATGAGCAGTTCTTC.

This clonotype was seen ten or more times. The gene calls are TRBV7-2 and TRBJ2-3; 9 nucleotides agree with TRBD2. The ends lost 1 base at V and 4 bases at J; junction bases unmatched: 6. This CDR3 spans 16 amino acids. Germline loops: CDR1 SGHTA, CDR2 FQGNSA. The DNA of the CDR3 is TGTGCCAGCAGCTTAGGGGCGGGGGGGCCGGCAGATACGCAGTATTTT. Translating gives CASSLGAGGPADTQYF. Supplemented by reference TRBV7-2 and TRBJ2-3, the full variable domain reads GAGVSQSPSNKVTEKGKDVELRCDPISGHTALYWYRQSLGQGLEFLIYFQGNSAPDKSGLPSDRFSAERTGGSVSTLTIQRTQQEDSAVYLCASSLGAGGPADTQYFGPGTRLTVL.

This clonotype was counted a few times. This sequence joins TRBV6-1 and TRBJ1-6; no definite D call. The CDR3 covers 16 residues. Germline V gene sequence: CDR1 MNHNS, CDR2 SASEGT. The germline V and J ends were trimmed by 5 bases and 13 bases, with 24 bases remaining between them. The CDR3 region is CASSPEPRQVRSPLHF. Here the CDR3 DNA reads TGTGCCAGCAGTCCCGAACCCCGACAAGTACGTTCGCCCCTCCACTTT.

This clonotype was observed many times. The CDR3 nucleotides read TGTGCCAGCAGCTTAAGCCAGGGGGCTAACACTGAAGCTTTCTTT. Translated, it gives CASSLSQGANTEAFF. The chain joins TRBV27 to TRBJ1-1, with 8 nucleotides matching TRBD1. Trimming at V came to 6 bases and at J to 2 bases, leaving 8 bases not matched to a gene. Germline CDR1 is MNHEY and CDR2 is SMNVEV (reference sequence). This CDR3 has 15 amino acids.

In this sample, this clonotype turned up a few times. V gene TRBV29-1 combines with J gene TRBJ2-1; D is uncertain. Germline lookup yields CDR1 SQVTM and CDR2 ANQGSEA. The CDR3 length is 13 residues. V was trimmed by 1 base and J by 2 bases, leaving 6 bases between them. In DNA form, the CDR3 reads TGCAGCGTTGAAGGAATCCCCTACAATGAGCAGTTCTTC. This sequence encodes CSVEGIPYNEQFF.

The chain couples TRBV7-2 to TRBJ2-7; tentatively, D is TRBD2 (7 bases). Germline V lookup: CDR1 SGHTA, CDR2 FQGNSA. The V end lost 5 bases, the J end lost 3 bases, and 20 bases lay between the germline ends. The CDR3 sequence is 16 residues long. The CDR3 loop is CASSQWGRGGGYEQYF. The CDR3, as DNA: TGTGCCAGCAGCCAGTGGGGCAGGGGAGGGGGCTACGAGCAGTACTTC.

The chain joins TRBV14 to TRBJ1-2; 7 bases map to TRBD1. The CDR3 runs 14 residues. Per the germline V gene, CDR1 is SGHDN and CDR2 is FVKESK. J gave up 0 bases and V 7 bases, and 5 bases lay outside the gene matches. CDR3 bases: TGTGCCAGCAAGGGGACAGATACTAACTATGGCTACACCTTC. Translated: CASKGTDTNYGYTF.

This clonotype was seen more than once but under ten times. The chain links TRBV2 to TRBJ1-2; D ambiguous. The germline CDR1 and CDR2 sequences are SNHLY and FYNNEI. V lost 7 bases and J 5 bases, leaving 14 bases between the germline ends. There are 13 residues in the CDR3. DNA for the CDR3: TGTGCCAGCATACAACGGGAGGGATATGGCTACACCTTC. As protein: CASIQREGYGYTF.

This clonotype came up many times. This chain joins TRBV7-6 and TRBJ2-7; 10 bases fit TRBD2. Germline V gives CDR1 SGHVS, CDR2 FNYEAQ. The CDR3 runs 16 residues. The V segment lost 1 base and the J segment 3 bases; nucleotides outside the gene matches: 6. The CDR3 nucleotides read TGTGCCAGCAGCTTAGAGGGGCTAGCGGGGGACTACGAGCAGTACTTC. Amino acids: CASSLEGLAGDYEQYF.

This clonotype was detected only a few times. The rearrangement links TRBV6-2 or TRBV6-3 to TRBJ1-5; tentative D call: TRBD1 (5 bases). This CDR3 has 16 amino acids. Trimming removed 6 bases at V and 3 bases at J, with 18 bases between. Germline loops: CDR1 MNHEY, CDR2 SVGEGT. This CDR3 reads CASSLPTATFNQPQHF. CDR3 in DNA: TGTGCCAGCAGCTTACCGACAGCTACCTTCAATCAGCCCCAGCATTTT.

This chain connects TRBV12-3 or TRBV12-4 to TRBJ2-5, with 10 bases aligning to TRBD2. This CDR3 has 15 residues. Unmatched junction bases numbered 4, after V lost 4 bases and J lost 2 bases. CDR3 sequence reads: CASSSPTSGQETQYF. CDR3 DNA sequence: TGTGCCAGCAGTTCGCCGACTAGCGGGCAAGAGACCCAGTACTTC.

This clonotype was seen only a few times. V usage is TRBV4-2 and J usage is TRBJ2-1; the D gene is possibly TRBD1 (6 bases). The CDR3 totals 14 residues. The V end lost 0 bases, the J end lost 8 bases, and 11 bases lay between the germline ends. The V gene's germline CDR1 is LGHNA and CDR2 YNFKEQ. This CDR3 reads CASSQDNREYEQFF. The CDR3 DNA sequence: TGTGCCAGCAGCCAAGATAACAGGGAGTATGAGCAGTTCTTC.

Only a few counts were recorded for this clonotype. The chain recombines TRBV12-5 with TRBJ1-2, with no clear D. Germline CDR1 LGHNT, CDR2 FRNRAP. With 3 bases removed from V and 6 bases from J, the gap between germline ends came to 14 bases. This CDR3 contains 14 residues. The CDR3 reads CASGFFAAQDGYTF. Written as DNA, the CDR3 is TGTGCTAGTGGTTTTTTCGCAGCCCAGGATGGCTACACCTTC.

This clonotype has a count of ten or more. The chain recombines TRBV25-1 with TRBJ2-1, with 10 bases that match TRBD1. The CDR3 totals 15 residues. The junction had 2 bases not matched to a gene; V was cut back by 2 bases and J by 4 bases. Germline CDR1 reads MGHDK; CDR2 reads SYGVNS. In DNA, the CDR3 is TGTGCCAGCAGTGAAGGGACAGGGGTTTACAATGAGCAGTTCTTC. Protein: CASSEGTGVYNEQFF.